This T cell receptor beta chain was retrieved from a study of radiation and T cells in renal cell carcinoma. Study in general: Nephrectomy followed 15 Gy stereotactic body radiation by 4 weeks.

Method: immunoSEQ multiplex PCR; TCRdb's copy keeps in-frame clones and lacks some. The sample contains approximately 110,000 clones, around 84% of which appear only once. The V end was cut by 6 bases, the J end by 2 bases, with 10 bases between. Germline lookup yields CDR1 SGHTA and CDR2 FQGNSA. The CDR3 covers 14 residues. Time point described: baseline pretreatment blood. Treatment: 15 Gy SBRT to primary tumor, nephrectomy 4 weeks later. Radiation-treated patients gave blood at baseline, week 2 and week 4. Study conclusions and caveats: In blood, top tumor clones expanded by 2 weeks, shrinking by 4.

Points on this clone: The antigen remains undetermined.

The chain has TRBV7-2 and TRBJ1-4; no clear D gene. The sequencing here drew on blood, taken from a patient whose treatment included radiotherapy and nephrectomy. The TCR originated in a woman aged 60-70 years with renal cell carcinoma. The CDR3 protein is CASSNIGTNEKLFF. In nucleotides, the CDR3 is TGTGCCAGCAGTAACATAGGGACTAATGAAAAACTGTTTTTT.